This T cell receptor (beta chain) was captured in a study of T cell clones after liver transplantation (dated by TCRdb to about 2019). About the study as a whole: The samples were obtained from ITN030ST, a randomized trial that attempted immunosuppression withdrawal within 2 years after liver transplantation. Donor-reactive T cell clones were identified by TCRbeta sequencing following a pre-transplant mixed lymphocyte reaction and were subsequently tracked in post-transplant blood. Third party-reactive TCRbeta sequences from pre-transplant MLRs were also identified as an antigen-independent comparator for donor-reactive sequences. Of the eight recipients, a few were HCV-positive, while the remaining recipients had been transplanted for non-autoimmune, non-viral indications. The subjects received no induction therapy and were kept on standard immunosuppression until randomization at 12-24 months post-transplant. To count as tolerant, a recipient had to stay completely off immunosuppression for at least one year without liver enzymes climbing beyond twice the upper limit of normal. Blood samples were collected pre-transplant, then pre-randomization ahead of withdrawal, and finally post-randomization once withdrawal had either been completed or failed. A cohort of 8 liver transplant recipients was studied, of whom 3 were classified as tolerant and 5 as non-tolerant. Study-wide conclusions, independent of this receptor: Low numbers of available donor cells limited the measurable donor-reactive repertoire in two subjects. Conclusions were preliminary, limited by small, heterogeneous patient numbers and non-standardized post-transplant time points. Because no allograft tissue specimens were available, donor-reactive T cells may have migrated into the graft instead of being deleted. The decline in donor-reactive sequences exceeded the decline in third party-reactive sequences, suggesting partial antigen-specific deletion that was unrelated to withdrawal success. A significant post-transplant decrease in circulating donor-reactive CD4 TCRbeta sequences was observed in 5 of 8 subjects, irrespective of tolerance or HCV status. When repertoire turnover was accounted for, significantly reduced detection of donor-reactive sequences was found in 7 of 8 subjects for CD4 and in 8 of 8 subjects for CD8.

Unstimulated PBMCs, after thawing, were stained for CD3, CD4 and CD8 and then FACS-sorted into CD3+CD4+ and CD3+CD8+ populations. All 8 studied subjects were randomized to withdrawal of immunosuppression. The Qiagen DNeasy Blood and Tissue Kit was used to isolate genomic DNA. As concerns this clone: Its specific antigen is unknown. Base qualities are missing; no much larger clone stands one base away.

Frozen genomic DNA underwent high-throughput TCRbeta CDR3 sequencing by immunoSEQ, including PCR amplification, mapping, bias correction and internal controls. The source study handled its data this way. Only productive rearrangements were retained, and each unique TCRbeta sequence was defined by its CDR3 nucleotide sequence together with its V and J gene. For classification of a sequence as donor-reactive, at least 5-fold expansion in CFSE-low cells relative to unstimulated pre-transplant cells and a frequency of at least 0.01% were required. To ensure at least 90% detection power, minimum frequency thresholds were set for each subject based on that subject's lowest-template unstimulated sample. Jensen-Shannon divergence between the top 1000 TCRbeta sequences after and before transplant was used to measure repertoire turnover. Changes in detection of donor-reactive sequences were tested with two-sided Fisher's exact tests. Drawn from immuneACCESS, this table holds only the in-frame rearrangements with V and J called that TCRdb kept. Clones are partly lost; checked studies trace under half to an unresolved V gene and leave the rest unexplained. V and J calls and clone size are as listed in that table; D and trimming were resolved from the DNA. The sample table shows around 78,000 clones, and over 80% are seen once. 2.5% to 3% of the sample rests with the top ten.

Germline trimming amounts to 1 base on V and 4 bases on J, with 5 as the count of junction bases outside the gene matches. The germline V gene (reference sequence) supplies CDR1 SGHNT and CDR2 YYREEE. There are 15 amino acids in the CDR3, from cysteine to phenylalanine inclusive. This entry keeps only the CDR3 DNA: 45 bases, framed from base 1. This material consisted of CD4+ T cells from blood, taken at the 22-month timepoint. Rearrangement joined TRBV5-4 to TRBJ2-7, with 10 junctional bases fitting TRBD2. This TCR derives from a human patient who received a liver transplant. Because of the transplant, the T cells may be the graft donor's rather than the patient's own. The CDR3: CASSLLAGVGYEQYF. The sequenced DNA: TGTGCCAGCAGCTTGCTAGCGGGAGTTGGATACGAGCAGTACTTC.